The 19 T cell receptor beta chains listed next were all sequenced from one sample in a study of blood T cell repertoires in COVID-19. Measured with immunoSEQ multiplex PCR; TCRdb has only the in-frame clones, and not every one. The sample carries 200,000 to 300,000 clones, around 86% recorded once. Sequenced sample: peripheral blood. The receptors were sampled from a man in his forties who had recovered from COVID-19.

The chain is built from TRBV7-8 and TRBJ2-1; 11 positions match TRBD2. CDR1 is SGHVS, CDR2 FQNEAQ, per germline. J gave up 3 bases and V 5 bases, and 0 bases lay outside the gene matches. The CDR3 contains 14 residues. Here the CDR3 DNA reads TGTGCCAGCAGCGGGACTAGCGGCTACAATGAGCAGTTCTTC. Residues: CASSGTSGYNEQFF.

V usage is TRBV9 and J usage is TRBJ1-1; no clear D gene. The CDR3 is 14 residues long. CDR1 is SGDLS, CDR2 YYNGEE, per germline. The V end was cut by 0 bases, the J end by 2 bases, with 8 bases between. The CDR3 protein is CASSVGLTNTEAFF. CDR3 nucleotide sequence: TGTGCCAGCAGCGTAGGACTGACTAACACTGAAGCTTTCTTT.

This clone came up once. The V and J genes are TRBV5-4 and TRBJ1-4; 10 bases are shared with TRBD1. Germline V CDR1 and CDR2: SGHNT, YYREEE (reference sequence). This CDR3 has 15 amino acids. V dropped 0 bases and J dropped 6; count of bases not matched to a gene: 2. The CDR3 sequence is CASSLAGTGDEKLFF. The CDR3 nucleotides are TGTGCCAGCAGCTTGGCCGGGACAGGGGATGAAAAACTGTTTTTT.

This clone was seen a few times. This chain joins TRBV7-2 and TRBJ1-5, with TRBD1 as a possible D gene (5 bases). CDR1 SGHTA and CDR2 FQGNSA come from the germline V gene. The CDR3 is 17 amino acids. V was trimmed by 2 bases and J by 5 bases, leaving 19 bases between them. For the CDR3, the DNA is TGTGCCAGCAGCTTAATTGGTCCAGGGAAGGGGCATCAGCCCCAGCATTTT. It is translated as CASSLIGPGKGHQPQHF.

This clone was seen only a few times. The V gene is TRBV7-9, the J gene TRBJ1-6; perhaps TRBD1 as D (6 bases). CDR3 size: 12 residues. Trimming stripped 11 bases from V and 6 bases from J, with 11 bases between. Germline V gene lookup returns CDR1 SEHNR and CDR2 FQNEAQ (reference sequence). DNA of the CDR3: TGTGCCCTCCGGGGGGCTAATTCACCCCTCCACTTT. Translating gives CALRGANSPLHF.

V usage is TRBV5-6 and J usage is TRBJ1-5; TRBD1 aligns across 8 bases. The CDR3 is made up of 15 amino acids. Germline V lookup: CDR1 SGHDT, CDR2 YYEEEE. V shed 1 base and J 3 bases; nucleotides not matched to a gene: 3. CDR3: CASSLRQGYNQPQHF. CDR3 DNA: TGTGCCAGCAGCTTGCGACAGGGGTACAATCAGCCCCAGCATTTT. The full variable domain, its missing parts supplied by reference TRBV5-6 and TRBJ1-5, is DAGVTQSPTHLIKTRGQQVTLRCSPKSGHDTVSWYQQALGQGPQFIFQYYEEEERQRGNFPDRFSGHQFPNYSSELNVNALLLGDSALYLCASSLRQGYNQPQHFGDGTRLSIL.

The genes are TRBV24-1 and TRBJ2-1, with 9 bases matching TRBD2. Trimming took 4 bases from V and 0 from J; bases not matched to a gene: 3. Germline CDR1 is KGHDR and CDR2 is SFDVKD. The CDR3 has 16 residues. The CDR3: CATSDPSGNSYNEQFF. The CDR3 nucleotides read TGTGCCACCAGTGACCCTAGCGGGAACTCCTACAATGAGCAGTTCTTC.

The rearrangement joins TRBV6-4 to TRBJ2-1; the match to TRBD2 covers 8 bases. J was trimmed by 9 bases and V by 0 bases; bases with no gene match: 7. The CDR3 runs 15 residues. Germline values: CDR1 MRHNA, CDR2 SNTAGT. CDR3 residues: CASSDSGTSTLEQFF. CDR3 in DNA: TGTGCCAGCAGTGACTCAGGGACTAGTACGCTTGAGCAGTTCTTC.

The chain is built from TRBV5-4 and TRBJ2-3; 10 bases are a match to TRBD1. The ends lost 4 bases at V and 6 bases at J; junction bases unmatched: 8. Germline-derived CDR1 and CDR2 are SGHNT and YYREEE (reference sequence). This CDR3 contains 15 residues. In DNA, the CDR3 is TGTGCCAGCAGCGGCCGGGACAGGGGTGTGGATACGCAGTATTTT. Translation gives CASSGRDRGVDTQYF. The full variable domain, in which reference TRBV5-4 and TRBJ2-3 provide the parts outside the CDR3, is ETGVTQSPTHLIKTRGQQVTLRCSSQSGHNTVSWYQQALGQGPQFIFQYYREEENGRGNFPPRFSGLQFPNYSSELNVNALELDDSALYLCASSGRDRGVDTQYFGPGTRLTVL.

The chain carries TRBV7-2 and TRBJ2-1; weak D call: TRBD1 (5 bases). CDR3 length: 14 residues. V lost 7 bases and J lost 5, with 15 bases in between. Germline values: CDR1 SGHTA, CDR2 FQGNSA. CDR3 in amino acids: CASKGRTHDNEQFF. The CDR3 DNA reads TGTGCCAGCAAGGGCAGGACACACGACAATGAGCAGTTCTTC.

The J gene is TRBJ1-4, the V gene TRBV30, with D hard to call. The CDR3 runs 13 residues. Trimming left V 2 bases short and J 8 bases short, with 12 bases between. Germline values: CDR1 GTSNPN, CDR2 SVGIG (reference sequence). CDR3 residues: CAWSKRSEEKLFF. Here the CDR3 DNA reads TGTGCCTGGAGTAAGAGGTCTGAGGAAAAACTGTTTTTT.

The chain employs TRBV9 and TRBJ2-7; 11 bases line up with TRBD1. From germline, CDR1 is SGDLS and CDR2 YYNGEE. The CDR3 covers 14 residues. V shed 4 bases, J shed 4 bases, and the junction held 4 bases outside the gene matches. The CDR3 reads CASSSRDRGYEQYF. CDR3 DNA: TGTGCCAGCAGCTCCCGGGACAGGGGGTACGAGCAGTACTTC.

Comments on this clone: Other DNA sequences in this specimen translate into the identical CDR3. The rearrangement uses TRBV6-2 or TRBV6-3 and TRBJ2-7, with no clear D. Trimming left V 5 bases short and J 4 bases short, with 6 bases between. This CDR3 is 11 amino acids long. The germline gives CDR1 MNHEY, CDR2 SVGEGT. The CDR3 here is CASSQNYEQYF. CDR3 nucleotides: TGTGCCAGCAGTCAGAATTACGAGCAGTACTTC.

In DNA form, the CDR3 reads TGTGCCAGCAGCCAGGGCCTGACTAGCCACAAAGAGACCCAGTACTTC. This encodes CASSQGLTSHKETQYF. The chain links TRBV3-1 (or the pseudogene TRBV3-2) to TRBJ2-5; 7 nucleotides line up with TRBD2. Germline CDR1 LGHDT, CDR2 YNNKEL (reference sequence). This CDR3 is built from 16 residues. The J segment lost 3 bases and the V segment lost 3 bases, leaving 10 bases of the junction unmatched.

This chain links TRBV7-9 with TRBJ1-6; possible D gene TRBD1, 5 bases. The germline V and J ends were trimmed by 5 bases and 5 bases, with 19 bases remaining between them. Germline-derived CDR1 and CDR2 are SEHNR and FQNEAQ (reference sequence). The CDR3 contains 17 residues. CDR3 DNA sequence: TGTGCCAGCAGCCCGGGGGTCAGGGTGTTGGATAATTCACCCCTCCACTTT. Encoded protein: CASSPGVRVLDNSPLHF.

V gene TRBV9 combines with J gene TRBJ2-7, with D perhaps TRBD1 (6 bases). The CDR3 has 17 amino acids. Germline-derived CDR1 and CDR2 are SGDLS and YYNGEE. Trimming stripped 0 bases from V and 4 bases from J, with 20 bases between. The DNA of the CDR3 is TGTGCCAGCAGCGTAGGCGTACAGGGCCTTGAGGGGTACGAGCAGTACTTC. This sequence encodes CASSVGVQGLEGYEQYF.

The rearrangement links TRBV7-2 to TRBJ2-3; no definite D call. CDR1 SGHTA and CDR2 FQGNSA come from the germline V gene. The CDR3 extends over 13 amino acids. V was shortened by 5 bases and J by 2 bases, with 8 bases between the two germline ends. The CDR3 DNA follows: TGTGCCAGCAGCGAAGCGCACACAGATACGCAGTATTTT. Residues: CASSEAHTDTQYF. The full variable domain, completed using reference TRBV7-2 and TRBJ2-3, is GAGVSQSPSNKVTEKGKDVELRCDPISGHTALYWYRQSLGQGLEFLIYFQGNSAPDKSGLPSDRFSAERTGGSVSTLTIQRTQQEDSAVYLCASSEAHTDTQYFGPGTRLTVL.

DNA for the CDR3: TGTGCCAGCAGTTGTGCGGGACAGGATTGCTACGAGCAGTACTTC. Translation: CASSCAGQDCYEQYF. The chain uses TRBV28 and TRBJ2-7; 8 bases line up with TRBD1. This CDR3 has 15 amino acids. V lost 4 bases and J lost 3; bases outside the gene matches: 8. Germline CDR1 is MDHEN and CDR2 is SYDVKM.

The chain combines TRBV13 with TRBJ2-1, with 9 bases that match TRBD2. This CDR3 spans 15 amino acids. The ends lost 2 bases at V and 3 bases at J; junction bases unmatched: 2. CDR1 and CDR2 from the germline V gene are PRHDT and FYEKMQ (reference sequence). CDR3 nucleotides: TGTGCCAGCAGCTTAAAAGCGGGAGGCTACAATGAGCAGTTCTTC. As protein: CASSLKAGGYNEQFF.